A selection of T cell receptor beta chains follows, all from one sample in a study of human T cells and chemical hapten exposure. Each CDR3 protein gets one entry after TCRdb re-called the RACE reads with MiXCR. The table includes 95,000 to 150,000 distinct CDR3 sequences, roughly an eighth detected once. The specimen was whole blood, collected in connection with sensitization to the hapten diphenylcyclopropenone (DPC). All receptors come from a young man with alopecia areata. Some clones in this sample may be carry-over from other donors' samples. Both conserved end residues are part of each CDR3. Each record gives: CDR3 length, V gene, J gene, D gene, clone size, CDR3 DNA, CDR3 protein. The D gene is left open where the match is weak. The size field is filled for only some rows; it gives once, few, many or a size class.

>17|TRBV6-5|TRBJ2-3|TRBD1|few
TGTGCCAGCAGTTACGCATCCGGGACAGGGTACACAGATACGCAGTATTTT
CASSYASGTGYTDTQYF
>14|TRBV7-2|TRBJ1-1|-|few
TGTGCCAGCAGCTTAGTTGTAGGGGACACTGAAGCTTTCTTT
CASSLVVGDTEAFF
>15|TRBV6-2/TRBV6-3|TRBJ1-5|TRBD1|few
TGTGCCAGCGCGGACAGGAGAGGTATCAATCAGCCCCAGCATTTT
CASADRRGINQPQHF
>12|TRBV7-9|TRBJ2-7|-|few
TGTGCCAGCAGAGCACAGGGATACGAGCAGTACTTC
CASRAQGYEQYF
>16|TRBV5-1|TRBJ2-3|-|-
TGCGCCAGCAGCTTGGCTTCCGGACAGAACACAGATACGCAGTATTTT
CASSLASGQNTDTQYF
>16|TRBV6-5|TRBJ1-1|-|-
TGTGCCAGCAGTTACTCTGGGATAGGGCTCCCCTTTGAAGCTTTCTTT
CASSYSGIGLPFEAFF
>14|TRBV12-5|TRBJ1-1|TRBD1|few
TGTGCTAGTGGTTTGCAGGGGGCGTACACTGAAGCTTTCTTT
CASGLQGAYTEAFF
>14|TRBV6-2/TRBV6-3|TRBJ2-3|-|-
TGTGCCAGCAGGAGGGCCTCGAGCACAGATACGCAGTATTTT
CASRRASSTDTQYF
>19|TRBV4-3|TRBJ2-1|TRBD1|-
TGCGCCAGCAGCCTAAGATTTTATACGGGACAGGGGCGGGGCAATGAGCAGTTCTTC
CASSLRFYTGQGRGNEQFF
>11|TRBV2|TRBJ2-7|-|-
TGTGCCAGCAGTGGGCCCTACGAGCAGTACTTC
CASSGPYEQYF
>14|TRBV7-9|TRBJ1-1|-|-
TGTGCCAGCAGCTTAGTCGCCCAGAACACTGAAGCTTTCTTT
CASSLVAQNTEAFF
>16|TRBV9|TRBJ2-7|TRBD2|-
TGTGCCAGCAGCCCCAATCCGAGCGGGGGCGCGGGGGAGCAGTACTTC
CASSPNPSGGAGEQYF
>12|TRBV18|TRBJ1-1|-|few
TGTGCCAGCTCACCCGGCGGCGCAGAAGCTTTCTTT
CASSPGGAEAFF
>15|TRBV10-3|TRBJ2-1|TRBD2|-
TGTGCCATCAGCGCAACTAGCGGGTTATACAATGAGCAGTTCTTC
CAISATSGLYNEQFF
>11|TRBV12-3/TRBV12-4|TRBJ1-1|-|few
TGTGCCAGCAGTGGCCTGGTTGAAGCTTTCTTT
CASSGLVEAFF
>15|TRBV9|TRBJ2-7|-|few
TGTGCCAGCAGCGGGGAGGACGGAATTGGCTACGAGCAGTACTTC
CASSGEDGIGYEQYF
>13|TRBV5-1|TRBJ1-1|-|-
TGCGCCAGCATGGGCAGGGACAACACTGAAGCTTTCTTT
CASMGRDNTEAFF
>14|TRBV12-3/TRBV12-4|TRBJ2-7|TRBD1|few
TGTGCCAGCAGTAACGACAGGGCCTACTACGAGCAGTACTTC
CASSNDRAYYEQYF
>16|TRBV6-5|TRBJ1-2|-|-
TGTGCCAGCAGTTTCCAATTTGACCGGGGCAACTATGGCTACACCTTC
CASSFQFDRGNYGYTF
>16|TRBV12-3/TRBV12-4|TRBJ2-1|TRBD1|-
TGTGCCAGCAGTCCTTCGACAGGGGGTGCCTACAATGAGCAGTTCTTC
CASSPSTGGAYNEQFF
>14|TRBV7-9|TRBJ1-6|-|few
TGTGCCAGCAGCTTGAACAGGGAGAATTCACCCCTCCACTTT
CASSLNRENSPLHF
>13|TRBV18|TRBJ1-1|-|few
TGTGCCAGCTCATCCAGGGACGACACTGAAGCTTTCTTT
CASSSRDDTEAFF
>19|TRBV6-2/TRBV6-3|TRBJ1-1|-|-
TGTGCCAGCAGTTACGACTACTCGGGACTAAAGTACCTGAACACTGAAGCTTTCTTT
CASSYDYSGLKYLNTEAFF
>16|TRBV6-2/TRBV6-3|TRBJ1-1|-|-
TGTGCCAGCAGTTACGTTCTGGGGGGCGAGAACACTGAAGCTTTCTTT
CASSYVLGGENTEAFF
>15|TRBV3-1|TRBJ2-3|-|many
TGTGCCAGCAGCCAAACCCAGCCAGCAGCTTATACGCAGTATTTT
CASSQTQPAAYTQYF
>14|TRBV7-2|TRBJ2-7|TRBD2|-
TGTGCCAGCAGCTTCGCCGGGGGGGCCTACGAGCAGTACTTC
CASSFAGGAYEQYF
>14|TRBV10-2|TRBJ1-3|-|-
TGCGCCAGCATAGTAGGGGCGAGAGGAAACACCATATATTTT
CASIVGARGNTIYF
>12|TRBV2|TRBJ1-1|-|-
TGTGCCAGCAGTGAAGTGGACACTGAAGCTTTCTTT
CASSEVDTEAFF
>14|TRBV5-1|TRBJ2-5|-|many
TGCGCCAGCAGCTCTGGGACGGAGAGGGAGACCCAGTACTTC
CASSSGTERETQYF
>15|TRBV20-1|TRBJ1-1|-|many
TGCAGTGCTAGAGTAGGGCAGTTGGAGAACACTGAAGCTTTCTTT
CSARVGQLENTEAFF
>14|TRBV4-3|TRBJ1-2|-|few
TGCGCCAGCAGCCAAGAACAGGGAGGGAGAGGCTACACCTTC
CASSQEQGGRGYTF
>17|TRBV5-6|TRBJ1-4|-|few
TGTGCCAGCAGCTTTCAGGCCCAAGCGGTTACTAATGAAAAACTGTTTTTT
CASSFQAQAVTNEKLFF
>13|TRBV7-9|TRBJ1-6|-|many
TGTGCCAGCAGCTTAGTCCAGACCTCACCCCTCCACTTT
CASSLVQTSPLHF
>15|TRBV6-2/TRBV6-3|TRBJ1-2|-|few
TGTGCCAGCAGACTGGGGGGCGCGTCCAACTATGGCTACACCTTC
CASRLGGASNYGYTF
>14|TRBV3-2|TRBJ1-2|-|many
TGTGCCAGCAGCCAAGTAGATCCAGACTATGGCTACACCTTC
CASSQVDPDYGYTF
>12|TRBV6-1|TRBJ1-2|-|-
TGTGCCAGCAGCGGGGGGCGATATGGCTACACCTTC
CASSGGRYGYTF
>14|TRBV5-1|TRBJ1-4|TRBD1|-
TGCGCCAGCAGCCTGGGACAGATCGATGAAAAACTGTTTTTT
CASSLGQIDEKLFF
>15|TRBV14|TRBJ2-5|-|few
TGTGCCAGCAGTCGAATCGACAGAGACCAAGAGACCCAGTACTTC
CASSRIDRDQETQYF
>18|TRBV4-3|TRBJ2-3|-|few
TGCGCCAGCAGCCAAAAACCCAAGGGGGAGGAAGGCACAGATACGCAGTATTTT
CASSQKPKGEEGTDTQYF
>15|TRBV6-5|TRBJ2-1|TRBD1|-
TGTGCCAGCAGCTCCGGGACAGGGGCCTACAATGAGCAGTTCTTC
CASSSGTGAYNEQFF
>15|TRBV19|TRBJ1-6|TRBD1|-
TGTGCCAGTAGCACCGGACAGGGCGGGCATTCACCCCTCCACTTT
CASSTGQGGHSPLHF
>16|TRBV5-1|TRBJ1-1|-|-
TGCGCCAGCAGTTCCCCCTCCCTGGGGCTGAACACTGAAGCTTTCTTT
CASSSPSLGLNTEAFF
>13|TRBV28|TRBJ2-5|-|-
TGTGCCAGCAACCTCGGGGGTGACGAGACCCAGTACTTC
CASNLGGDETQYF
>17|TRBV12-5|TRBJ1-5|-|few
TGTGCTAGTGGCCTACTATTCGGGGGGTTTAGCAATCAGCCCCAGCATTTT
CASGLLFGGFSNQPQHF
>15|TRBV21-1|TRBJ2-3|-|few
TGTGCCACCTCACTTGTAGTGCCCTCCACAGATACGCAGTATTTT
CATSLVVPSTDTQYF
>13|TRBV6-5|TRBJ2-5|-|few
TGTGCCAGCAGTTCAGGAATCCAAGAGACCCAGTACTTC
CASSSGIQETQYF
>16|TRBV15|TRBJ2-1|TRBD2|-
TGTGCCACCAGCACGCAGCGGGGGCCCCCCTACAATGAGCAGTTCTTC
CATSTQRGPPYNEQFF
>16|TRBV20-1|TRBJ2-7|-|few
TGCAGTGCTAGAGTGGGTAACAGCCGATCTTCCTACGAGCAGTACTTC
CSARVGNSRSSYEQYF
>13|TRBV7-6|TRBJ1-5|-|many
TGTGCCAGCAGCTTAGACAGCAATCAGCCCCAGCATTTT
CASSLDSNQPQHF
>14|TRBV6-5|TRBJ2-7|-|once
TGTGCCAGCAGGCCAGACAGTATACCCTACGAGCAGTACTTC
CASRPDSIPYEQYF
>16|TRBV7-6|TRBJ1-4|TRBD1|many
TGTGCCAGCAGCCCGGGACAGGGGGCTACTAATGAAAAACTGTTTTTT
CASSPGQGATNEKLFF
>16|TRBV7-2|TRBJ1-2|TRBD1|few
TGTGCCAGCAGCTCCCGGGACAGGGGTTTGCACTATGGCTACACCTTC
CASSSRDRGLHYGYTF
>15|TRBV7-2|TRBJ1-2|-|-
TGTGCCAGCAGCTTAGAAGCGGACCGTGTAAATGGCTACACCTTC
CASSLEADRVNGYTF
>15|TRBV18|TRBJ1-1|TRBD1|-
TGTGCCAGCTCACTAGGGACAGGATTGGCCCCTGAAGCTTTCTTT
CASSLGTGLAPEAFF